This TCR beta chain was captured in a study of T cell changes during pregnancy in multiple sclerosis. Per the germline V gene, CDR1 is ENHRY and CDR2 is SYGVKD. The CDR3 is 18 amino acids. Trimming cost V 4 bases and J 3 bases; bases outside gene matches: 16. Only in-frame clones appear in the TCRdb table, and some are missing; sequencing was by immunoSEQ multiplex PCR. The sample records about 38,000 clones, 80% to 90% being singletons. J is TRBJ2-7 and V is TRBV10-3; TRBD1 matches at 9 bases. This sequence originates from a female donor with multiple sclerosis, enrolled in a pregnancy study. The sample was CD4+ T cells from peripheral blood mononuclear cells, taken before pregnancy. The chain's CDR3 is CAISGSGTGTTSVYEQYF. The CDR3 DNA follows: TGTGCCATCAGTGGATCAGGGACAGGGACAACTTCGGTCTACGAGCAGTACTTC.